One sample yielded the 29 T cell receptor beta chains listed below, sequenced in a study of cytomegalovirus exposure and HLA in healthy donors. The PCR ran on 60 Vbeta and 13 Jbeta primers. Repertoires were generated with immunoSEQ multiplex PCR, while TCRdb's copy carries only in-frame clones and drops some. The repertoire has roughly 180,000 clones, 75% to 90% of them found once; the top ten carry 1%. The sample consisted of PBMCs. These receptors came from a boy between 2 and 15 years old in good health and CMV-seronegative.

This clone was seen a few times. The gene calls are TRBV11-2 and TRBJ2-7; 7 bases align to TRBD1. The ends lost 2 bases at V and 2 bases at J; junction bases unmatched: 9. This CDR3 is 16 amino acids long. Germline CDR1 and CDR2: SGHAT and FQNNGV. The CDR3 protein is CASSLRQGTVTYEQYF. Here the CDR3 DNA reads TGTGCCAGCAGCTTACGGCAAGGGACAGTCACCTACGAGCAGTACTTC.

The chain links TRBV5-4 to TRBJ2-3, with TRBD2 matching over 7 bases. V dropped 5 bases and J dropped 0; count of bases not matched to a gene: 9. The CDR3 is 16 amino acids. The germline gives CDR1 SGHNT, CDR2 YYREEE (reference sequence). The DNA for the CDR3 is TGTGCCAGCAGTGGGCTAGCGGCCACTAGCACAGATACGCAGTATTTT. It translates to CASSGLAATSTDTQYF.

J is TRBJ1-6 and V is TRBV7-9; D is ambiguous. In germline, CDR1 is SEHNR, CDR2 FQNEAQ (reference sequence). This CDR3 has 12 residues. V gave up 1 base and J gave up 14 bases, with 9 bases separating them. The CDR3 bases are TGTGCCAGCAGCTTAGGTGGAGGGACCCTCCACTTT. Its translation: CASSLGGGTLHF.

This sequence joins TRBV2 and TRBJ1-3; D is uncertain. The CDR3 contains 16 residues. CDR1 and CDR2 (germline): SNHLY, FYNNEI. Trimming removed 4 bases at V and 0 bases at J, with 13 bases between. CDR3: CASSGPADSSGNTIYF. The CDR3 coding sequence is TGTGCCAGCAGTGGCCCAGCGGATAGCTCTGGAAACACCATATATTTT.

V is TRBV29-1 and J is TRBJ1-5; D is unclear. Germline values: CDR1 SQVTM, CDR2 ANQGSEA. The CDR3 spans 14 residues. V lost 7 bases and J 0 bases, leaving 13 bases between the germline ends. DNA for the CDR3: TGCAGCGGGAGTAACACCTTTAGCAATCAGCCCCAGCATTTT. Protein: CSGSNTFSNQPQHF.

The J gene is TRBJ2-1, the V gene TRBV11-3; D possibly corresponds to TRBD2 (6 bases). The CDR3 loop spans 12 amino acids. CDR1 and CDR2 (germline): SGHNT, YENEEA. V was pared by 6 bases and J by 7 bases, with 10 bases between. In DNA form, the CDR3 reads TGTGCCAGCAGTGGGGCGGGGAATGAGCAGTTCTTC. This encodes CASSGAGNEQFF.

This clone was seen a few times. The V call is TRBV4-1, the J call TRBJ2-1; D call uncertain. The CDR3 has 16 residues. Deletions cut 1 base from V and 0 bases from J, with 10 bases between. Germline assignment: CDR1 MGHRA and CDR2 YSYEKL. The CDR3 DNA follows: TGCGCCAGCAGCCAAGTCGACATACTCTCCTACAATGAGCAGTTCTTC. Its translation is CASSQVDILSYNEQFF.

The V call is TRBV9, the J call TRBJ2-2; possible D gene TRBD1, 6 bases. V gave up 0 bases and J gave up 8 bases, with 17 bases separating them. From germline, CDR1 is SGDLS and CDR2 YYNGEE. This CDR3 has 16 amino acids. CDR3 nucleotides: TGTGCCAGCAGCGTAGACCCACAGGGAGTATCAGGGGAGCTGTTTTTT. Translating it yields CASSVDPQGVSGELFF.

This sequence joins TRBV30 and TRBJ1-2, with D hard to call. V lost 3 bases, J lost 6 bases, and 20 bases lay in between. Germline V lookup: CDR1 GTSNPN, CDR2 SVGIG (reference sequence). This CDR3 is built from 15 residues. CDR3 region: CAWSGPLSRRNGYTF. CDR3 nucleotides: TGTGCCTGGAGCGGACCCCTCTCCAGGAGGAATGGCTACACCTTC.

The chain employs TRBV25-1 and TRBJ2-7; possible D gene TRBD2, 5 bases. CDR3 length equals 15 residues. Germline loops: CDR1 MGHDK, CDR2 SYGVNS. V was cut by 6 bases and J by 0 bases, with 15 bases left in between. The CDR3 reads CASREEDASSYEQYF. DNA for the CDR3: TGTGCCAGCAGGGAGGAGGACGCGAGCTCCTACGAGCAGTACTTC.

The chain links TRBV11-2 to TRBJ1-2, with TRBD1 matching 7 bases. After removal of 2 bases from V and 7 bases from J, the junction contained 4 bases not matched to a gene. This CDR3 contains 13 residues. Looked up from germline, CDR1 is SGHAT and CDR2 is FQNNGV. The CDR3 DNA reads TGTGCCAGCAGCTTATCAGGGGGTGGTGGCTACACCTTC. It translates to CASSLSGGGGYTF.

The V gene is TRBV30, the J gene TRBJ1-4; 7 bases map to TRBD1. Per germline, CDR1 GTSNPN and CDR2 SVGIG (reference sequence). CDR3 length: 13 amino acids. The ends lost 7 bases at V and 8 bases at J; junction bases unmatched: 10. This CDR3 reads CAFNRGRGEKLFF. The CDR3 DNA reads TGTGCCTTCAACAGGGGACGAGGGGAAAAACTGTTTTTT.

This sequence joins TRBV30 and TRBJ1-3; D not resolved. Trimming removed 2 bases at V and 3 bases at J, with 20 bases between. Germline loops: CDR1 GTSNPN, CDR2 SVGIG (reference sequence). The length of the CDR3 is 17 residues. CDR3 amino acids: CAWSHPDASKIGNTIYF. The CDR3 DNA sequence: TGTGCCTGGAGTCACCCCGATGCGTCTAAGATTGGAAACACCATATATTTT.

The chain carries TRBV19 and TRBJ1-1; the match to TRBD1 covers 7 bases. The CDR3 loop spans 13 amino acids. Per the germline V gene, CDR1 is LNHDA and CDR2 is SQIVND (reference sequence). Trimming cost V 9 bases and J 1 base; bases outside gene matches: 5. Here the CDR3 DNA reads TGTGCCAGCAGCAGGGGGGAGAACACTGAAGCTTTCTTT. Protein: CASSRGENTEAFF. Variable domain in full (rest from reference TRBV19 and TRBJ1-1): DGGITQSPKYLFRKEGQNVTLSCEQNLNHDAMYWYRQDPGQGLRLIYYSQIVNDFQKGDIAEGYSVSREKKESFPLTVTSAQKNPTAFYLCASSRGENTEAFFGQGTRLTVV.

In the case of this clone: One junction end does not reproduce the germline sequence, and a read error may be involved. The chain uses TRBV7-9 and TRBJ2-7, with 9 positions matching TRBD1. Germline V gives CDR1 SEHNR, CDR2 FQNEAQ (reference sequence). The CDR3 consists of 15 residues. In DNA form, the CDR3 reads TGTTCCAGCAGCTCTTCGGGGACAGGGCCCCACGAGCAGTACTTC. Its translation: CSSSSSGTGPHEQYF.

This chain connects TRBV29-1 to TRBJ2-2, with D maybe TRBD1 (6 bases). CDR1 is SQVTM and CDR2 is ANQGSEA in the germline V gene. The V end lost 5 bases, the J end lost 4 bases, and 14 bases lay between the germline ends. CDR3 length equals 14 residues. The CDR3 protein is CSVSVGATTGELFF. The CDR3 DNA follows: TGCAGCGTTAGTGTGGGGGCGACCACCGGGGAGCTGTTTTTT.

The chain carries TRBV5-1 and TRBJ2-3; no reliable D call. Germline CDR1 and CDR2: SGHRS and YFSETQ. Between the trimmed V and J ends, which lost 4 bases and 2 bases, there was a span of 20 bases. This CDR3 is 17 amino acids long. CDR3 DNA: TGCGCCAGCAGCCCCCTCGGCAGCGAAAACCCCACAGATACGCAGTATTTT. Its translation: CASSPLGSENPTDTQYF.

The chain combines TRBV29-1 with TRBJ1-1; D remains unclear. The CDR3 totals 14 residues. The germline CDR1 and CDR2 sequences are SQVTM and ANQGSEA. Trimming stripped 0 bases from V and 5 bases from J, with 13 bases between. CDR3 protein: CSVEDRRSRTEAFF. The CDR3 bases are TGCAGCGTTGAAGATCGGCGTAGCCGGACTGAAGCTTTCTTT.

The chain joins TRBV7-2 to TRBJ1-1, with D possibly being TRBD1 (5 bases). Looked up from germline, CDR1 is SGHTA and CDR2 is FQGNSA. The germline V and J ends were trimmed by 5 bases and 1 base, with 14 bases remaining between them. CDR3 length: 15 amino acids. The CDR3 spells CASSRRTGENTEAFF. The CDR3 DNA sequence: TGTGCCAGCAGCCGAAGGACGGGGGAGAACACTGAAGCTTTCTTT.

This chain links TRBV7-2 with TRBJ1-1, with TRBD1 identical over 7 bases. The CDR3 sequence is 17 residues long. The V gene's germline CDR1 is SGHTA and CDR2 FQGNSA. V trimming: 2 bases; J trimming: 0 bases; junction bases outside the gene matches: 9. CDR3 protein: CASSLSLTGLLNTEAFF. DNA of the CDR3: TGTGCCAGCAGCTTAAGTTTGACAGGGCTATTGAACACTGAAGCTTTCTTT.

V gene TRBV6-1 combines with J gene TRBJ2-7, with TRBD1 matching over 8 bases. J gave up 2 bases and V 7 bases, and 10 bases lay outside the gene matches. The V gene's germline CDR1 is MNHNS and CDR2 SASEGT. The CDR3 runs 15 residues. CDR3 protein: CASTGSQGAPYEQYF. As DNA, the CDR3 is TGTGCCAGCACCGGATCCCAGGGGGCCCCCTACGAGCAGTACTTC.

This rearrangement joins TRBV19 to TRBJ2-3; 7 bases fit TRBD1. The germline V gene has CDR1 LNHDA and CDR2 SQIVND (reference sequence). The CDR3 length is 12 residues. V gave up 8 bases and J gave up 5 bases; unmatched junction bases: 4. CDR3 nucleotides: TGTGCCAGTGGGGGACAGCTAGATACGCAGTATTTT. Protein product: CASGGQLDTQYF. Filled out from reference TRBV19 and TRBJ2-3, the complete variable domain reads DGGITQSPKYLFRKEGQNVTLSCEQNLNHDAMYWYRQDPGQGLRLIYYSQIVNDFQKGDIAEGYSVSREKKESFPLTVTSAQKNPTAFYLCASGGQLDTQYFGPGTRLTVL.

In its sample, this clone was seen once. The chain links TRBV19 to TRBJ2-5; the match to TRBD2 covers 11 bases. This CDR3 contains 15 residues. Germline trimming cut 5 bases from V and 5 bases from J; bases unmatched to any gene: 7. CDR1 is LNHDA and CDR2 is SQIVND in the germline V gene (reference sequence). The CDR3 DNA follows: TGTGCCAGTAGTGTGACTAGCGGGATTGCCGAGACCCAGTACTTC. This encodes CASSVTSGIAETQYF.

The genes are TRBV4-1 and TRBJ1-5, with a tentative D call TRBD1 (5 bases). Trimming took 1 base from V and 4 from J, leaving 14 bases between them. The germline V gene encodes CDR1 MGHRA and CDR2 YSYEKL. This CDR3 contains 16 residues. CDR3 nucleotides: TGCGCCAGCAGCCAAGTAGGCAGGGTAGGAAATCAGCCCCAGCATTTT. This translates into CASSQVGRVGNQPQHF.

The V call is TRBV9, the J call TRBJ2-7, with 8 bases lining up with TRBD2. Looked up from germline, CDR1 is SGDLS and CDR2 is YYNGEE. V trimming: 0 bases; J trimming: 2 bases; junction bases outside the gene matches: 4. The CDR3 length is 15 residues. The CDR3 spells CASSVGDSGAYEQYF. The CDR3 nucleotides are TGTGCCAGCAGCGTAGGCGATAGCGGGGCCTACGAGCAGTACTTC.

CDR3 protein: CASSPLGQGAITGELFF. CDR3 coding DNA: TGTGCCAGCAGCCCTCTCGGACAGGGGGCGATAACCGGGGAGCTGTTTTTT. The chain uses TRBV5-4 and TRBJ2-2; 11 nucleotides line up with TRBD1. Germline loops: CDR1 SGHNT, CDR2 YYREEE (reference sequence). The CDR3 has 17 residues. With 4 bases clipped from V and 5 bases from J, the junction kept 10 bases outside the gene matches. Together with reference TRBV5-4 and TRBJ2-2, the CDR3 gives the full variable domain: ETGVTQSPTHLIKTRGQQVTLRCSSQSGHNTVSWYQQALGQGPQFIFQYYREEENGRGNFPPRFSGLQFPNYSSELNVNALELDDSALYLCASSPLGQGAITGELFFGEGSRLTVL.

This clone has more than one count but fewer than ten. Here the CDR3 reads CASSPKWPTSYEQYF. CDR3 sequence (DNA): TGTGCCAGCAGCCCCAAGTGGCCAACCTCCTACGAGCAGTACTTC. The rearrangement links TRBV21-1 to TRBJ2-7; TRBD1, as called in the table, went unchecked against the DNA. TRBV21-1 is termed a pseudogene. The CDR3 runs 15 residues.

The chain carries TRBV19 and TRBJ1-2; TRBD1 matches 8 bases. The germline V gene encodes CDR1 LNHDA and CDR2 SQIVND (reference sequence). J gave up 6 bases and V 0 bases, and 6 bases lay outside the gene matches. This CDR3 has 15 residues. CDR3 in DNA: TGTGCCAGTAGTATAGACAGGGGGCGCCGGAATGGCTACACCTTC. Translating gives CASSIDRGRRNGYTF.

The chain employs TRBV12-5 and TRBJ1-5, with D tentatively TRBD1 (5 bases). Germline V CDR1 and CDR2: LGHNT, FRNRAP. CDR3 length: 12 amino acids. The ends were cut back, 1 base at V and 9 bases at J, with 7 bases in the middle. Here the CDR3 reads CASGLGQGPQHF. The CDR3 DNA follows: TGTGCTAGTGGTTTGGGGCAGGGGCCCCAGCATTTT.